This record covers a single T cell receptor (beta chain). Its specificity is unknown. An end of the junction differs from the germline gene, which may be a read error. These data are taken from a study of cytomegalovirus exposure and HLA in healthy donors. Overall study findings and caveats: From TCR beta sequences, most subjects' HLA-A and HLA-B alleles were reportedly predicted accurately. Among donors in an Asian-associated ancestry cluster, a later analysis reportedly found fewer N-insertions than the roughly 610-donor mean.

Germline lookup yields CDR1 LNHDA and CDR2 SQIVND (reference sequence). This CDR3 contains 13 residues. It was with 60 Vbeta and 13 Jbeta primers that the PCR ran. Profiling relied on immunoSEQ multiplex PCR, and the TCRdb table lists in-frame clones only, not all of them. The table shows over 150,000 clones, with approximately 75% occurring only once. V is TRBV19 and J is TRBJ2-1, with 7 bases matching TRBD1. The sample consisted of PBMCs. This receptor was taken from a man under 40 in good health and CMV-seropositive. The CDR3: CASSVEQGSEQFF. CDR3 nucleotide sequence: TGTGCCAGTAGTGTAGAACAGGGGTCTGAGCAGTTCTTC.